This TCR beta chain was captured in a study of T cells after yellow fever vaccination. Study-wide context: Fractions containing few cells were prepared with SMART-Seq v4 Ultra Low Input. Study-level findings and limits: Weaker overall, the secondary response nonetheless peaked faster (day 5 versus 15). Abundant clonotypes from the bulk population could get into FACS-sorted repertoires as contaminants.

This clonotype was detected ten times or more. Its matching antigen is unknown. Universal primer sites and UMIs were introduced during 5'RACE template-switching synthesis of TCR cDNA. TCRdb analysed the 5' RACE reads with MiXCR anew, one entry per CDR3 protein. The sample carries hundreds of thousands of distinct CDR3 sequences, around 12% recorded once. The CDR3 is made up of 13 amino acids. The V end was cut by 6 bases, the J end by 4 bases, with 9 bases between. V and J are TRBV12-3 or TRBV12-4 and TRBJ2-2; D remains unclear. Sequences were derived from PBMCs, sampled on the day of the yellow fever booster vaccination. The sequence derives from a man between 25 and 39 years old who received the YFV17D yellow fever vaccine. The CDR3 sequence is CASSPQRTGELFF. The CDR3 DNA reads TGTGCCAGCAGCCCCCAGCGCACCGGGGAGCTGTTTTTT.